The present entry profiles one TCR beta chain with its context. Its antigen is still unknown. TCRdb keeps only in-frame clones here, not all; method: immunoSEQ multiplex PCR. The repertoire includes 89,000 or so clones, about 89% of them detected once, and roughly 10% sits in the top ten. The data belong to a study of T cell responses to AZD1222 COVID-19 vaccine. Overall study results and limits: Unmutated variant regions are reportedly targeted by nearly half of spike-specific TCRs. Only six or seven AZD1222 recipients tested seropositive at baseline. Across the whole spike, CD4 TCRs peaked at regions 160-218 and 743-854. The study sampled repertoires only after the peak T cell response.

The CDR3 contains 15 residues. CDR1 is KGHSH, CDR2 LQKENI, per germline. The V gene lost 3 bases and the J gene lost 7 bases, with 16 bases spanning the gap. The TCR sequence derives from an adult who received the AZD1222 COVID-19 vaccine. The V call is TRBV18, the J call TRBJ1-5; D is perhaps TRBD1 (6 bases). The sequences come from peripheral blood, collected 28 days after the second AZD1222 dose. The CDR3 nucleotides are TGTGCCAGCTCACCGCTTTCAGGGGCAGGGCAGCCCCAGCATTTT. Translation: CASSPLSGAGQPQHF.